This TCR beta chain derives from a study of T cell changes during pregnancy in multiple sclerosis (dated by TCRdb to about 2019). About the full investigation: The study looked at changes in the T cell repertoire across pregnancy in women with multiple sclerosis.

Sequences MNHNS (CDR1) and SASEGT (CDR2) are obtained from the germline V gene. The CDR3 starts with the cysteine, ends with the phenylalanine, and has 14 residues. The retained sequence is limited to the CDR3, 42 bases, with the frame set at the first base. Between the V and J ends, shortened by 5 bases and 7 bases respectively, the junction contains 14 bases. A note on this clone: The antigen it recognizes is unknown. Base-call qualities are not available, and no considerably larger clone is one nucleotide away.

Libraries were constructed by the immunoSEQ multiplex PCR assay. TCRdb provides this immuneACCESS table in a form limited to in-frame rearrangements. Some clones are lacking; in checked studies, under half of them reflect an unresolved V gene, and why the rest are absent is not known. A total of approximately 42,000 clones appear in this sample, around 80% of them only once. 0.55% to 0.75% of the sample rests with the top ten. The V gene is TRBV6-1 and the J gene is TRBJ1-4, and TRBD1 may be the D gene, going by 5 matching bases. This clonotype originated in a female donor with multiple sclerosis, enrolled in a pregnancy study. Sequencing was performed on CD4+ T cells from peripheral blood mononuclear cells, taken before pregnancy. The sequenced DNA: TGTGCCAGCAGTAATGGGGTGACAGCTGAAAAACTGTTTTTT. This is translated as CASSNGVTAEKLFF.